These T cell receptor beta chains were read from a single sample in a study of OX40 agonist ivuxolimab in advanced cancers. Assay used: immunoSEQ multiplex PCR; TCRdb lists only in-frame clones, some missing. The data contain about 65,000 clones, roughly 84% of them seen just once; the ten biggest clones take up over 0.35%. The sample consisted of CD4+ or CD8+ T cells sorted from blood, taken in a trial of the OX40 agonist ivuxolimab. The origin of the receptors is an adult with an advanced solid tumor such as melanoma, head and neck, liver or kidney cancer. Each CDR3 is given with its conserved first and last residue. D genes are given only for firm matches. Clone size is stated in some rows and not others, as once, few, many or a class when expanded.

size	V	D	J	DNA	CDR3
.	TRBV6-5	TRBD1	TRBJ2-7	TGTGCCAGCACCGAACGACAGGGGGCGCCTTACGAGCAGTACTTC	CASTERQGAPYEQYF
.	TRBV5-1	TRBD1	TRBJ2-7	TGCGCCAGCAGCTTGGTTCCAGGGGGCTACGAGCAGTACTTC	CASSLVPGGYEQYF
.	TRBV7-3	TRBD1	TRBJ1-1	TGTGCCAGCAGCCTCGACAGGGGCCGGAACACTGAAGCTTTCTTT	CASSLDRGRNTEAFF
.	TRBV11-1	.	TRBJ1-6	TGTGCCAGCAGCTTGGATGAGGGGAGGTCACCCCTCCACTTT	CASSLDEGRSPLHF
.	TRBV11-3	TRBD1	TRBJ2-2	TGTGCCAGCAGCGAAAGTCAGGGGGCGGTTGCCGGGGAGCTGTTTTTT	CASSESQGAVAGELFF
.	TRBV4-2	TRBD1	TRBJ1-5	TGTGCCAGCAGCCAGGGGACAGGGGGGGATCAGCCCCAGCATTTT	CASSQGTGGDQPQHF
.	TRBV7-8	.	TRBJ1-2	TGTGCCAGCCGGGACACGGGAAGCTACACCTTC	CASRDTGSYTF
medium-sized	TRBV11-2	TRBD1	TRBJ2-7	TGTGCCAGCAGCTTAGATCTTCGGAAGGGGGCCTTGATTTACGAGCAGTACTTC	CASSLDLRKGALIYEQYF
.	TRBV5-5	.	TRBJ1-6	TGTGCTAGCAGCCCTTGGCAGAGCTCCTATAATTCACCCCTCCACTTT	CASSPWQSSYNSPLHF
.	TRBV4-3	.	TRBJ1-4	TGCGCCAGCAGCCGGGTCGTATGGGAAAAACTGTTTTTT	CASSRVVWEKLFF